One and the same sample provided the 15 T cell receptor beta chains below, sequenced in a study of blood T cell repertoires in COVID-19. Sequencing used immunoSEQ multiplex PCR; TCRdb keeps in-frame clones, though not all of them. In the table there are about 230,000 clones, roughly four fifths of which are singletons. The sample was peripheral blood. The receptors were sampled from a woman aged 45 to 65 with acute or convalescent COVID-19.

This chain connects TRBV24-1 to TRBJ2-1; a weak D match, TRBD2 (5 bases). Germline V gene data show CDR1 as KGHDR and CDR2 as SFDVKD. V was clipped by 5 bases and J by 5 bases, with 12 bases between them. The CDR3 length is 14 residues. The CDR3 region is CATSVGTGNNEQFF. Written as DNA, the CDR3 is TGTGCCACCAGTGTGGGCACGGGAAACAATGAGCAGTTCTTC.

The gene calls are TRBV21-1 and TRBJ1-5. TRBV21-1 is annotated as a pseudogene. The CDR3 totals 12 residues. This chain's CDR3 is CAPRGGHQPQHF. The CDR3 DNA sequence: TGTGCCCCGAGGGGGGGTCATCAGCCCCAGCATTTT.

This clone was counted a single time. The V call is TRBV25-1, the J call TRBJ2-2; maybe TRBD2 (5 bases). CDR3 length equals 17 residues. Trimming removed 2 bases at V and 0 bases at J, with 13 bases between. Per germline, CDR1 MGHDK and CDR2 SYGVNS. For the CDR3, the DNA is TGTGCCAGCAGTGAACGCGCCGGAGGCCCGAACACCGGGGAGCTGTTTTTT. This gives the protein CASSERAGGPNTGELFF.

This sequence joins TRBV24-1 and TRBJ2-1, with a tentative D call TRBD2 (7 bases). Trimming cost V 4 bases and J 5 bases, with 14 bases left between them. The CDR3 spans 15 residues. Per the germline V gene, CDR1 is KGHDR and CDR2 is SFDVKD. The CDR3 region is CATSDLGGGHNEQFF. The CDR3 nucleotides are TGTGCCACCAGTGACCTTGGGGGGGGCCACAATGAGCAGTTCTTC.

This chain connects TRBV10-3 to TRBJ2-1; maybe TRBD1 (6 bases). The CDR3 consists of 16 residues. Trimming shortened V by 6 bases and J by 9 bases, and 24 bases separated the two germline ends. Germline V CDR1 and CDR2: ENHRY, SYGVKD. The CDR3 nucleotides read TGTGCCATCAGGGAATACACAGGGCCCCCGAGGGGTGAGCAGTTCTTC. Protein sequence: CAIREYTGPPRGEQFF.

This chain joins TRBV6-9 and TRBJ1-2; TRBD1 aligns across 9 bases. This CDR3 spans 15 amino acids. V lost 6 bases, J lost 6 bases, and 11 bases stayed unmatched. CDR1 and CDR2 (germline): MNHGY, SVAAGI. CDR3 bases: TGTGCCAGCAGAGCCGTCCCACAGGGGGCCCATGGCTACACCTTC. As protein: CASRAVPQGAHGYTF.

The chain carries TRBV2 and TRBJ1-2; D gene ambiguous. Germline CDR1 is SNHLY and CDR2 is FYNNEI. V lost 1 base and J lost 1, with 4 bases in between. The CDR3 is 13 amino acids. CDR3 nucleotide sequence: TGTGCCAGCAGTGAAGACATTAACTATGGCTACACCTTC. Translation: CASSEDINYGYTF. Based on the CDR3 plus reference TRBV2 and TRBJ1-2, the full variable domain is EPEVTQTPSHQVTQMGQEVILRCVPISNHLYFYWYRQILGQKVEFLVSFYNNEISEKSEIFDDQFSVERPDGSNFTLKIRSTKLEDSAMYFCASSEDINYGYTFGSGTRLTVV.

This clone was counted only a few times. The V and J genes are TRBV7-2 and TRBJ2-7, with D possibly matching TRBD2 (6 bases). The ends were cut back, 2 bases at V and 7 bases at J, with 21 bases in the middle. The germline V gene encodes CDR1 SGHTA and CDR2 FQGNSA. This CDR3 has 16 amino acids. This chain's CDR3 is CASSLSPGGVVGEQYF. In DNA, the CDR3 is TGTGCCAGCAGCTTAAGTCCGGGCGGGGTTGTGGGGGAGCAGTACTTC.

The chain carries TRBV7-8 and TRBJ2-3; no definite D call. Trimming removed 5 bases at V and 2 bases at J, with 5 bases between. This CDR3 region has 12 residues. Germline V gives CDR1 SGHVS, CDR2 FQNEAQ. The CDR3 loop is CASSPFTDTQYF. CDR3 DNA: TGTGCCAGCAGCCCATTCACAGATACGCAGTATTTT.

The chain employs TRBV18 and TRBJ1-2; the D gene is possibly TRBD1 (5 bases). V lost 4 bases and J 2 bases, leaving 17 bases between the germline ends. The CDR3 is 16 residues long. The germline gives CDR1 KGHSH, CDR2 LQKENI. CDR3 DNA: TGTGCCAGCTCACAATTAGCGGGGGATGGGAACTATGGCTACACCTTC. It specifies CASSQLAGDGNYGYTF.

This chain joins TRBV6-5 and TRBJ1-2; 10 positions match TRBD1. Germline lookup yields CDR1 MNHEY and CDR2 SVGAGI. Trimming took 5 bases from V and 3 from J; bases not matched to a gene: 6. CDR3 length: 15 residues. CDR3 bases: TGTGCCAGCAGTCCGAAGACAGGGGGCCACTATGGCTACACCTTC. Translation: CASSPKTGGHYGYTF.

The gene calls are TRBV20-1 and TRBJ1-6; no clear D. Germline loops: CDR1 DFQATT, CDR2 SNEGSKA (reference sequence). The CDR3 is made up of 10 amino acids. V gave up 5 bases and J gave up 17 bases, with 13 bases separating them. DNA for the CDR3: TGCAGTGCTCTCCGTGATTCGGTCCACTTT. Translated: CSALRDSVHF.

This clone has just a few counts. As DNA, the CDR3 is TGTGCCAGCAGTTTATTGAACAGGGACCTTAGGTACACCTTC. Translating it yields CASSLLNRDLRYTF. The rearrangement joins TRBV28 to TRBJ1-2; TRBD1 is a possible D gene (6 bases). The CDR3 sequence is 14 residues long. The germline V and J ends were trimmed by 1 base and 11 bases, with 17 bases remaining between them. Germline V gives CDR1 MDHEN, CDR2 SYDVKM.

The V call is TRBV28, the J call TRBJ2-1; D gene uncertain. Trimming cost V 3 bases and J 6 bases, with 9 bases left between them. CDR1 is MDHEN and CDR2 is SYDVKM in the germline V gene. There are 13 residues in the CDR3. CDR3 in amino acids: CASSFLGSNEQFF. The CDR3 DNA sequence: TGTGCCAGCAGTTTTCTCGGTAGCAATGAGCAGTTCTTC.

DNA of the CDR3: TGTGCCAGCAGGATCCTCGGGGGGTCAACCGATACCTACGAGCAGTACTTC. Residues: CASRILGGSTDTYEQYF. The rearrangement uses TRBV21-1 and TRBJ2-7; the DNA was not compared with TRBD2, the D call given in the table. TRBV21-1 is labeled a pseudogene. This CDR3 comprises 17 residues.